These 26 T cell receptor beta chains came from one sample sequenced in a study of cytomegalovirus exposure and HLA in healthy donors. Libraries were prepared by immunoSEQ multiplex PCR; TCRdb keeps only in-frame clonotypes and omits some of them. In the table there are about 160,000 clones, approximately 86% of which are singletons. Sequences were obtained from PBMCs. Receptors were obtained from a woman between 18 and 29 years old in good health and CMV-seronegative.

This chain joins TRBV5-1 and TRBJ2-1; weak D call: TRBD1 (5 bases). Per the germline V gene, CDR1 is SGHRS and CDR2 is YFSETQ. This CDR3 contains 13 residues. Between the trimmed V and J ends, which lost 4 bases and 6 bases, there was a span of 11 bases. DNA of the CDR3: TGCGCCAGCAGCCTCGGTGGGGCCAATGAGCAGTTCTTC. Translation gives CASSLGGANEQFF.

This sequence joins TRBV6-4 and TRBJ2-3; D unclear. Per the germline V gene, CDR1 is MRHNA and CDR2 is SNTAGT. Trimming pared 1 base from V and 4 bases from J, leaving 9 bases between. The CDR3 length is 14 residues. CDR3 in amino acids: CASSDWRRPDTQYF. For the CDR3, the DNA is TGTGCCAGCAGTGACTGGCGGCGACCAGATACGCAGTATTTT.

The genes are TRBV6-1 and TRBJ1-3; D gene unclear. Germline values: CDR1 MNHNS, CDR2 SASEGT. With 6 bases removed from V and 4 bases from J, the gap between germline ends came to 13 bases. CDR3 length equals 14 residues. The CDR3 sequence is CASSEPGIGNTIYF. The DNA of the CDR3 is TGTGCCAGCAGCGAACCAGGAATAGGAAACACCATATATTTT.

The V and J genes are TRBV25-1 and TRBJ2-1; the match to TRBD1 covers 7 bases. CDR1 MGHDK and CDR2 SYGVNS come from the germline V gene. V dropped 2 bases and J dropped 5; count of bases not matched to a gene: 6. This CDR3 region has 15 residues. As DNA, the CDR3 is TGTGCCAGCAGTGAACCCCAGGGGGTCCACAATGAGCAGTTCTTC. It is translated as CASSEPQGVHNEQFF.

The rearrangement uses TRBV5-6 and TRBJ1-1; D gene unclear. Trimming took 4 bases from V and 3 from J, leaving 16 bases between them. The CDR3 totals 15 residues. The germline V gene has CDR1 SGHDT and CDR2 YYEEEE. Here the CDR3 reads CASSPDSRRDTEAFF. The CDR3 DNA sequence: TGTGCCAGCAGCCCTGACTCCCGTCGGGACACTGAAGCTTTCTTT.

This chain joins TRBV28 and TRBJ2-5, with D unresolved. Germline V gives CDR1 MDHEN, CDR2 SYDVKM. V lost 5 bases and J 3 bases, leaving 10 bases between the germline ends. The CDR3 loop spans 13 amino acids. Written as DNA, the CDR3 is TGTGCCAGCAGTCGGTCGATGGAAGAGACCCAGTACTTC. Amino acids: CASSRSMEETQYF.

The chain is built from TRBV6-5 and TRBJ2-3, with D possibly being TRBD1 (6 bases). The germline V and J ends were trimmed by 4 bases and 6 bases, with 17 bases remaining between them. The CDR3 covers 15 residues. Germline V gives CDR1 MNHEY, CDR2 SVGAGI. The CDR3 sequence: CASSFGSRGKDTQYF. In DNA, the CDR3 is TGTGCCAGCAGTTTTGGGTCAAGGGGGAAGGATACGCAGTATTTT.

The chain is built from TRBV6-5 and TRBJ2-3; a weak D match, TRBD2 (6 bases). V lost 4 bases and J lost 2, with 16 bases in between. The CDR3 spans 16 residues. The germline CDR1 and CDR2 sequences are MNHEY and SVGAGI. This chain's CDR3 is CASSSSSGTYTDTQYF. In nucleotides, the CDR3 is TGTGCCAGCAGTTCCTCCTCCGGGACTTACACAGATACGCAGTATTTT.

In DNA, the CDR3 is TGCGCCAGCAGCCAAACCCCAGGAGGCGAGCAGTACTTC. Protein sequence: CASSQTPGGEQYF. The chain links TRBV4-1 to TRBJ2-7, with a tentative D call TRBD2 (5 bases). Deletions cut 2 bases from V and 6 bases from J, with 11 bases between. This CDR3 is 13 amino acids long. Germline CDR1 is MGHRA and CDR2 is YSYEKL.

The rearrangement uses TRBV19 and TRBJ2-2; D is uncertain. The ends were cut back, 3 bases at V and 5 bases at J, with 4 bases in the middle. The CDR3 is made up of 12 amino acids. Looked up from germline, CDR1 is LNHDA and CDR2 is SQIVND (reference sequence). CDR3 protein: CASSIGTGELFF. The CDR3 region has the DNA TGTGCCAGTAGTATCGGGACCGGGGAGCTGTTTTTT.

This clone was counted at least ten times. CDR3 in DNA: TGTGCCAGTAGTGGGCCTGGGCCGGCAGGGGCCTCAGATGGCTACACCTTC. Protein product: CASSGPGPAGASDGYTF. The rearrangement links TRBV19 to TRBJ1-2; tentatively, D is TRBD1 (6 bases). V dropped 5 bases and J dropped 6 bases, with 25 bases sitting between them. Looked up from germline, CDR1 is LNHDA and CDR2 is SQIVND (reference sequence). The CDR3 runs to 17 residues. The full variable domain, with the rest looked up from reference TRBV19 and TRBJ1-2, is DGGITQSPKYLFRKEGQNVTLSCEQNLNHDAMYWYRQDPGQGLRLIYYSQIVNDFQKGDIAEGYSVSREKKESFPLTVTSAQKNPTAFYLCASSGPGPAGASDGYTFGSGTRLTVV.

This chain connects TRBV6-5 to TRBJ1-2, with D possibly TRBD1 on 6 matching bases. Trimming pared 0 bases from V and 8 bases from J, leaving 16 bases between. The CDR3 loop spans 15 amino acids. The germline V gene encodes CDR1 MNHEY and CDR2 SVGAGI. CDR3 amino acids: CASSYSWGGPGGYTF. The DNA for the CDR3 is TGTGCCAGCAGTTACTCCTGGGGGGGGCCGGGCGGCTACACCTTC.

This clone has only one observation. The chain couples TRBV6-1 to TRBJ1-1; unclear D gene. Trimming left V 7 bases short and J 1 base short, with 16 bases between. The V gene's germline CDR1 is MNHNS and CDR2 SASEGT. CDR3 length: 15 amino acids. As DNA, the CDR3 is TGTGCCAGCATAAAAGCCGGGAAGGGGAACACTGAAGCTTTCTTT. It translates to CASIKAGKGNTEAFF.

The chain employs TRBV19 and TRBJ2-5, with 7 bases lining up with TRBD2. V shed 7 bases, J shed 7 bases, and the junction held 15 bases outside the gene matches. Looked up from germline, CDR1 is LNHDA and CDR2 is SQIVND (reference sequence). CDR3 length equals 15 residues. In DNA, the CDR3 is TGTGCCAGTACCGATACGGGGGGACTCGGGAGGACCCAGTACTTC. Translating it yields CASTDTGGLGRTQYF.

V usage is TRBV27 and J usage is TRBJ1-1; 12 bases line up with TRBD1. The CDR3 sequence is 15 residues long. In germline, CDR1 is MNHEY, CDR2 SMNVEV (reference sequence). The trim removed 2 bases at V and 7 bases at J, leaving 5 bases unmatched. The CDR3: CASSLMGQGAGEAFF. As DNA, the CDR3 is TGTGCCAGCAGTTTAATGGGACAGGGGGCAGGTGAAGCTTTCTTT.

This sequence joins TRBV15 and TRBJ2-5; 12 bases are a match to TRBD1. The CDR3 covers 16 residues. Germline V gene lookup returns CDR1 LNHNV and CDR2 YYDKDF (reference sequence). Unmatched junction bases numbered 5, after V lost 1 base and J lost 5 bases. CDR3 coding DNA: TGTGCCACCAGCAGAGTAAAGGGGACAGGGGGCGAGACCCAGTACTTC. Protein product: CATSRVKGTGGETQYF.

This clone showed up just once. The chain combines TRBV6-4 with TRBJ1-2, with D maybe TRBD1 (6 bases). Germline V gene lookup returns CDR1 MRHNA and CDR2 SNTAGT. The CDR3 spans 16 residues. V lost 8 bases and J lost 2, with 21 bases in between. The chain's CDR3 is CASGFDRWDDNYGYTF. CDR3 nucleotides: TGTGCCAGCGGCTTCGACAGGTGGGACGACAACTATGGCTACACCTTC.

The chain carries TRBV19 and TRBJ1-1, with D uncertain. The CDR3 consists of 13 residues. The ends were cut back, 7 bases at V and 4 bases at J, with 13 bases in the middle. CDR1 is LNHDA and CDR2 is SQIVND in the germline V gene (reference sequence). CDR3 in DNA: TGTGCCAGTACCCCACTACCTGGCACTGAAGCTTTCTTT. Encoded protein: CASTPLPGTEAFF.

The chain carries TRBV7-3 and TRBJ2-1, with 11 bases lining up with TRBD2. Trimming cost V 5 bases and J 7 bases; bases outside gene matches: 4. The CDR3 contains 14 residues. Germline V gene lookup returns CDR1 SGHTA and CDR2 FQGTGA. The CDR3, as DNA: TGTGCCAGCAGCCCGGGACTAGCGGCTAATGAGCAGTTCTTC. Residues: CASSPGLAANEQFF. The full variable domain, rest sourced from reference TRBV7-3 and TRBJ2-1, is GAGVSQTPSNKVTEKGKYVELRCDPISGHTALYWYRQSLGQGPEFLIYFQGTGAADDSGLPNDRFFAVRPEGSVSTLKIQRTERGDSAVYLCASSPGLAANEQFFGPGTRLTVL.

This clone was detected only a few times. The chain recombines TRBV7-9 with TRBJ1-2; maybe TRBD1 (5 bases). CDR1 SEHNR and CDR2 FQNEAQ come from the germline V gene (reference sequence). CDR3 length equals 13 residues. Trimming pared 0 bases from V and 3 bases from J, leaving 5 bases between. The CDR3 bases are TGTGCCAGCAGCTTAGCAGGGGACTATGGCTACACCTTC. Amino acid sequence: CASSLAGDYGYTF. The entire variable domain, with the rest obtained from reference TRBV7-9 and TRBJ1-2, is as follows: DTGVSQNPRHKITKRGQNVTFRCDPISEHNRLYWYRQTLGQGPEFLTYFQNEAQLEKSRLLSDRFSAERPKGSFSTLEIQRTEQGDSAMYLCASSLAGDYGYTFGSGTRLTVV.

The rearrangement links TRBV14 to TRBJ1-1; 8 nucleotides match TRBD1. Germline loops: CDR1 SGHDN, CDR2 FVKESK. Losses at the gene ends were 4 bases for V and 8 bases for J; bases not matched to a gene: 15. This CDR3 contains 16 residues. CDR3 DNA sequence: TGTGCCAGCAGCCTAGTACCGGGACAGGCTACTTACGAAGCTTTCTTT. Encoded protein: CASSLVPGQATYEAFF.

This clone was observed a single time. The chain couples TRBV4-2 to TRBJ1-3; 9 positions match TRBD1. The germline CDR1 and CDR2 sequences are LGHNA and YNFKEQ. The junction had 5 bases not matched to a gene; V was cut back by 1 base and J by 1 base. This CDR3 is 17 amino acids long. The CDR3: CASSQVGTGPSGNTIYF. CDR3 coding DNA: TGTGCCAGCAGCCAAGTTGGGACAGGGCCTTCTGGAAACACCATATATTTT.

This chain joins TRBV2 and TRBJ2-7; D gene uncertain. This CDR3 has 12 residues. The V gene lost 6 bases and the J gene lost 3 bases, with 9 bases spanning the gap. Per germline, CDR1 SNHLY and CDR2 FYNNEI. CDR3 loop: CASRTTVYEQYF. In DNA, the CDR3 is TGTGCCAGCAGAACCACAGTCTACGAGCAGTACTTC.

This rearrangement joins TRBV27 to TRBJ2-7; tentative D call: TRBD2 (7 bases). The CDR3 totals 13 residues. V lost 2 bases to trimming and J lost 7 bases, with 12 bases between them. The V gene's germline CDR1 is MNHEY and CDR2 SMNVEV (reference sequence). As DNA, the CDR3 is TGTGCCAGCAGTTTAGGGGGGGCAGGGGAGCAGTACTTC. It specifies CASSLGGAGEQYF.

The V call is TRBV5-1, the J call TRBJ2-2; 7 bases align to TRBD2. V gave up 1 base and J gave up 0 bases; unmatched junction bases: 3. The CDR3 length is 16 residues. The germline CDR1 and CDR2 sequences are SGHRS and YFSETQ. The CDR3 reads CASSLLAATNTGELFF. The CDR3 DNA is TGCGCCAGCAGCTTGCTAGCGGCCACGAACACCGGGGAGCTGTTTTTT.

This sequence joins TRBV27 and TRBJ1-2; TRBD1 might be the D (6 bases). This CDR3 spans 17 amino acids. Trimming cost V 4 bases and J 3 bases, with 21 bases left between them. Germline V gives CDR1 MNHEY, CDR2 SMNVEV (reference sequence). The DNA of the CDR3 is TGTGCCAGCAGTTCCGGACAGAAGAGCTTTACTTACTATGGCTACACCTTC. Its translation: CASSSGQKSFTYYGYTF.